This T cell receptor (beta chain) was sequenced in a study of blood T cell repertoires in COVID-19. Germline V gene data show CDR1 as SGHTA and CDR2 as FQGNSA. Germline trimming cut 4 bases from V and 17 bases from J; bases unmatched to any gene: 11. The length of the CDR3 is 13 residues. The assay was immunoSEQ multiplex PCR, and TCRdb's table has in-frame clones only and misses some. Among 300,000 to 400,000 clones, 90% were seen once, and the ten largest hold roughly 3.6%. Sequenced sample: PBMCs or T cells enriched from blood (not recorded which). This receptor was obtained from a woman aged 25-40 years who had been exposed to COVID-19. The chain recombines TRBV7-2 with TRBJ1-4; 9 bases agree with TRBD1. The CDR3: CASSSTGTGLSFF. CDR3 nucleotides: TGTGCCAGCAGCTCCACCGGGACAGGGTTGAGTTTTTTT.